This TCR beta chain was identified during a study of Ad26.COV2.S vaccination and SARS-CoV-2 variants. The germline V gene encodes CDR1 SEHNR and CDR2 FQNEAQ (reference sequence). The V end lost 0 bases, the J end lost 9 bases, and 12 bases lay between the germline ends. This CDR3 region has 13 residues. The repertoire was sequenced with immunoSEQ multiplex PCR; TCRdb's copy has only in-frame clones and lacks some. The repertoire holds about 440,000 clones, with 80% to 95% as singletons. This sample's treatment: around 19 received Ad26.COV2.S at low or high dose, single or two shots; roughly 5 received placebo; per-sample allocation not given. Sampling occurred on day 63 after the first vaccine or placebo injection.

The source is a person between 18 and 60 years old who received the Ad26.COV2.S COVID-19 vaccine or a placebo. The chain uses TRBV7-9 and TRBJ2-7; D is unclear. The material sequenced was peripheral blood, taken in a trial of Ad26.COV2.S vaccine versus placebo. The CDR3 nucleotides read TGTGCCAGCAGCTTAGCTGGGCCCGATGTGCAGTACTTC. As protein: CASSLAGPDVQYF.